Below, 18 T cell receptor beta chains from the same sample are listed, as sequenced in a study of tumor and adjacent non-tumor tissue in lung cancer. No cell sorting was done before RNA was extracted from the tissue. Three rounds of nested PCR, following a modified ARM-PCR protocol, produced the TCRbeta library. From the multiplex PCR reads, TCRdb called clonotypes with MiXCR, one entry per CDR3 protein. The sample has about 140,000 distinct CDR3 sequences; 66% are singletons. Sequenced input: lung tumor tissue. All receptors derive from a man between 60 and 75 years old with small cell lung cancer.

About this clonotype itself: The conserved closing phenylalanine or tryptophan is absent in this CDR3, likely reflecting a read error. The chain employs TRBV11-3 and TRBJ2-7; no clear D. CDR1 SGHNT and CDR2 YENEEA come from the germline V gene. The germline V and J ends were trimmed by 7 bases and 4 bases, with 14 bases remaining between them. This CDR3 is built from 13 residues. The CDR3 DNA is TGTGCCAGCATCCGACAAGGCTATTACGAGCAGTACTTA. Translating it yields CASIRQGYYEQYL.

Note on this clonotype: Here the CDR3 omits its conserved ending phenylalanine or tryptophan, so a read error is the likely source. The chain is built from TRBV11-2 and TRBJ2-1; D unclear. Germline V lookup: CDR1 SGHAT, CDR2 FQNNGV. Trimming removed 3 bases at V and 1 base at J, with 16 bases between. CDR3 size: 17 residues. The CDR3 sequence: CASSLTPGIRSYNEQFM. The CDR3, as DNA: TGTGCCAGCAGCTTGACCCCAGGCATACGTTCCTACAATGAGCAGTTCATG.

The gene calls are TRBV7-9 and TRBJ2-1; 7 bases fit TRBD2. The CDR3 covers 15 residues. V was pared by 2 bases and J by 2 bases, with 3 bases of the junction left unmatched. Per germline, CDR1 SEHNR and CDR2 FQNEAQ (reference sequence). CDR3 in DNA: TGTGCCAGCAGCTTACGGGGGGAAGCCTACAATGAGCAGTTCTTC. Translating gives CASSLRGEAYNEQFF.

The CDR3: CSAHHPGQGINIQYF. The DNA of the CDR3 is TGCAGTGCTCATCACCCGGGACAGGGGATAAACATTCAGTACTTC. The chain employs TRBV20-1 and TRBJ2-4; 10 nucleotides line up with TRBD1. This CDR3 contains 15 residues. The V gene's germline CDR1 is DFQATT and CDR2 SNEGSKA (reference sequence). Unmatched junction bases numbered 10, after V lost 5 bases and J lost 6 bases.

This clonotype has ten or more counts. This chain links TRBV6-6 with TRBJ2-2, with a possible D match to TRBD2 (7 bases). V was trimmed by 7 bases and J by 9 bases, leaving 24 bases between them. This CDR3 contains 16 residues. Looked up from germline, CDR1 is MNHNY and CDR2 is SVGAGI (reference sequence). CDR3: CASTRGAGEGRRELFF. As DNA, the CDR3 is TGTGCCAGCACCCGAGGCGCAGGGGAGGGTCGTCGGGAGCTGTTTTTT.

This clonotype appeared many times. The chain employs TRBV29-1 and TRBJ2-1; 11 positions agree with TRBD2. Trimming cost V 7 bases and J 6 bases; bases outside gene matches: 11. Germline CDR1 reads SQVTM; CDR2 reads ANQGSEA. The CDR3 has 15 residues. CDR3 protein: CSDPCPGTSGNEQFF. CDR3 bases: TGCAGCGACCCCTGTCCCGGGACTAGCGGCAATGAGCAGTTCTTC.

A word on this clonotype: Germline and junction disagree at one end, which may indicate a read error. This chain uses TRBV11-1 with TRBJ2-1; the D gene is possibly TRBD1 (5 bases). The CDR3 totals 15 residues. Germline V lookup: CDR1 SGHAT, CDR2 FQDESV (reference sequence). This CDR3 reads CASSTRQWGNYEQLF. The CDR3 coding sequence is TGTGCCAGCAGCACCCGACAGTGGGGCAACTATGAGCAGCTCTTC.

The V and J genes are TRBV24-1 and TRBJ2-2; perhaps D is TRBD1 or TRBD2 (5 bases each). Deletions cut 6 bases from V and 3 bases from J, with 10 bases between. This CDR3 has 14 amino acids. Germline CDR1 KGHDR, CDR2 SFDVKD. CDR3 sequence reads: CATSMGEYTGELFF. CDR3 bases: TGTGCCACCAGTATGGGGGAATACACCGGGGAGCTGTTTTTT.

Of note for this clonotype: An end of the junction does not agree with germline; a read error may underlie this. This chain links TRBV7-8 with TRBJ2-7, with D perhaps TRBD2 (6 bases). The CDR3 loop spans 16 amino acids. Germline V gene sequence: CDR1 SGHVS, CDR2 FQNEAQ. For the CDR3, the DNA is TGTGCCAGCAGCCCCCGCGGGGAGGAAGGGTTCTACGAGCGGTACTTC. Translating gives CASSPRGEEGFYERYF.

The chain has TRBV12-3 or TRBV12-4 and TRBJ1-2; D gene unclear. The CDR3 is 13 amino acids. The V end lost 3 bases, the J end lost 3 bases, and 8 bases lay between the germline ends. CDR3 amino acids: CASSFQVYYGYTF. CDR3 DNA sequence: TGTGCCAGCAGTTTCCAGGTCTACTATGGCTACACCTTC.

Concerning this clonotype: One base away lies a much larger clone, so this may be a sequencing read error. This chain connects TRBV20-1 to TRBJ2-2; D is unclear. This CDR3 is 14 amino acids long. CDR1 is DFQATT and CDR2 is SNEGSKA in the germline V gene (reference sequence). V gave up 2 bases and J gave up 0 bases, with 7 bases separating them. The CDR3 here is CSARREANTGELFF. In DNA form, the CDR3 reads TGCAGTGCTAGACGTGAGGCGAACACCGGGGAGCTGTTTTTT.

Regarding this clonotype: At one end, the junction sequence differs from germline, possibly due to a read error. The genes are TRBV11-3 and TRBJ2-1, with 13 bases identical to TRBD2. CDR3 size: 17 residues. Looked up from germline, CDR1 is SGHNT and CDR2 is YENEEA. The CDR3 loop is CTSSSGLAGRPYNEQFF. The CDR3 nucleotides are TGTACCAGCAGCTCGGGACTAGCGGGAAGGCCCTACAACGAGCAGTTCTTC.

This clonotype has a count of ten or more. This chain links TRBV2 with TRBJ2-7; the match to TRBD2 covers 11 bases. Germline CDR1 SNHLY, CDR2 FYNNEI. Trimming cost V 0 bases and J 2 bases; bases outside gene matches: 0. The CDR3 totals 15 residues. As DNA, the CDR3 is TGTGCCAGCAGTGAAGCGGGACTAGCGGCCTACGAGCAGTACTTC. It codes for CASSEAGLAAYEQYF.

The J gene is TRBJ1-4, the V gene TRBV6-6, with D perhaps matching TRBD1 (6 bases). The CDR3 is made up of 17 amino acids. Germline V gene sequence: CDR1 MNHNY, CDR2 SVGAGI (reference sequence). Between the trimmed V and J ends, which lost 0 bases and 8 bases, there was a span of 19 bases. For the CDR3, the DNA is TGTGCCAGCAGTTACTCGATCGGGGGCCCTTTGAAAGAAAAACTGTTTTTT. Translated, it gives CASSYSIGGPLKEKLFF.

This clonotype was recorded many times. The genes are TRBV20-1 and TRBJ2-5; 7 nucleotides align to TRBD1. This CDR3 region has 12 residues. CDR1 DFQATT and CDR2 SNEGSKA come from the germline V gene (reference sequence). The V and J ends lost 6 bases and 6 bases, in that order; junction bases with no gene match: 7. CDR3 in amino acids: CSAKTGLQTQYF. CDR3 in DNA: TGCAGTGCAAAGACAGGGCTTCAGACCCAGTACTTC.

Here the CDR3 reads CSARGWGEGDTQYF. CDR3 DNA sequence: TGCAGTGCTAGAGGGTGGGGGGAAGGAGATACGCAGTATTTT. The chain is built from TRBV20-1 and TRBJ2-3, with D possibly TRBD2 on 6 matching bases. This CDR3 is 14 amino acids long. Looked up from germline, CDR1 is DFQATT and CDR2 is SNEGSKA (reference sequence). With 1 base removed from V and 5 bases from J, the gap between germline ends came to 13 bases.

A remark on this clonotype: Here the CDR3 omits its conserved ending phenylalanine or tryptophan, so a read error is the likely source. It is unclear where the CDR3 begins or ends on the DNA, so no DNA is shown, and the CDR3 is as TCRdb lists it. The chain recombines TRBV10-3 with TRBJ2-7; the table names TRBD1, a call not compared with the DNA. Germline V gene lookup returns CDR1 ENHRY and CDR2 SYGVKD. Inclusive of both ends, the CDR3 amounts to 13 amino acids. Here the CDR3 reads CAISDSRGGEHYA.

A note on this clonotype: One base away lies a much larger clone, so this may be a sequencing read error. V gene TRBV4-2 combines with J gene TRBJ2-7, with 7 positions matching TRBD2. The CDR3 contains 15 residues. Trimming took 0 bases from V and 7 from J; bases not matched to a gene: 9. Germline CDR1 LGHNA, CDR2 YNFKEQ. The CDR3 loop is CASSQEGGVAREQYF. The CDR3 DNA is TGTGCCAGCAGCCAAGAGGGAGGGGTTGCTAGGGAGCAGTACTTC.